These T cell receptor beta chains were read from a single sample in a study of T cell responses to AZD1222 COVID-19 vaccine. Some clones are missing from TCRdb's copy, which holds only in-frame ones; the method was immunoSEQ multiplex PCR. The sample lists 99,000 or so clones, roughly 91% occurring once. The sequenced sample was peripheral blood, obtained on day 0 of AZD1222 vaccination. These receptors were taken from an adult in good health. The CDR3 runs from the conserved cysteine through the conserved F or W. Fields, in order: J gene, V gene, CDR3 protein.

TRBJ1-2	TRBV4-3	CASSQAMAGNYGYTF
TRBJ1-5	TRBV27	CASSFGQDASQPQHF
TRBJ2-2	TRBV2	CASSEVRSNTGELFF
TRBJ2-3	TRBV5-4	CASSSGASTDTQYF
TRBJ2-1	TRBV15	CATSRWDNEQFF
TRBJ1-1	TRBV5-1	CASSLGGTANTEAFF
TRBJ1-3	TRBV14	CASSILGSPGNTIYF
TRBJ1-5	TRBV4-1	CASSQDIVSNQPQHF
TRBJ1-2	TRBV5-1	CASSLSPGQKVYGYTF
TRBJ1-4	TRBV28	CASRQQGEKLFF
TRBJ2-7	TRBV11-3	CASSSSGYEQYF
TRBJ2-7	TRBV20-1	CSASPRGRYEQYF
TRBJ2-3	TRBV2	CASTGSRPYTDTQYF
TRBJ2-3	TRBV10-3	CAIWADATDTQYF
TRBJ2-2	TRBV7-7	CASSLAGGAHTGELFF
TRBJ2-5	TRBV13	CASSLWRTGGGETQYF
TRBJ1-6	TRBV28	CASSGASSYNSPLHF
TRBJ2-1	TRBV7-9	CASSSGLAGYNEQFF
TRBJ1-4	TRBV11-2	CASGNRGGWDEKLFF
TRBJ2-7	TRBV6-5	CASSYFSDSYEQYF
TRBJ2-7	TRBV6-1	CASSDAGGGRSYEQYF
TRBJ2-1	TRBV15	CATSARRYNEQFF
TRBJ1-2	TRBV19	CASRKIEGATGGYTF
TRBJ1-1	TRBV5-1	CASSLLQGGGTEAFF
TRBJ1-3	TRBV2	CASNRGGSGNTIYF
TRBJ2-3	TRBV10-3	CATLGQGADTQYF
TRBJ1-1	TRBV6-5	CASTLGLNTEAFF
TRBJ1-1	TRBV5-1	CASSQAQGTEAFF
TRBJ1-1	TRBV12-3/TRBV12-4	CASSFGRTEAFF
TRBJ2-3	TRBV28	CASRLAGGTDTQYF
TRBJ2-7	TRBV9	CASSVGTSGSYEQYF
TRBJ1-4	TRBV5-4	CASSLAGNEKLFF
TRBJ2-3	TRBV4-1	CASSLRGESVRGDTQYF
TRBJ1-1	TRBV20-1	CSASTPQGLGLNTEAFF
TRBJ2-1	TRBV5-1	CASSLAGVSYNEQFF
TRBJ2-1	TRBV10-2	CASRIAGGEEQFF
TRBJ2-7	TRBV4-1	CASSPTSGPWEQYF
TRBJ2-7	TRBV2	CASSGRAITNYEQYF
TRBJ1-2	TRBV10-2	CASSPGTGGNYGYTF
TRBJ2-2	TRBV19	CASSIRSAELFF